A single sample is the source of the 21 T cell receptor beta chains below, sequenced in a study of monozygotic twins with inflammatory bowel disease. TCRdb reprocessed the 5' RACE reads, with one entry per CDR3 protein and no DNA. This sample carries some 150,000 distinct CDR3 sequences, with roughly 7.4% going to the ten biggest clones. Sequencing was done on a sample of blood. These receptors were obtained from a human donor with ulcerative colitis or Crohn's disease, or a healthy co-twin of an affected twin (not recorded which).

This chain links TRBV20-1 with TRBJ2-5; without DNA, the TCRdb call of TRBD1 cannot be checked. Germline assignment: CDR1 DFQATT and CDR2 SNEGSKA (reference sequence). The CDR3 has 17 amino acids. The CDR3 reads CSARVQGNFGGRETQYF.

The V gene is TRBV5-4, the J gene TRBJ2-3; the TCRdb D gene call, TRBD1, has no DNA to confirm it. Germline loops: CDR1 SGHNT, CDR2 YYREEE (reference sequence). The CDR3 is 15 residues long. The CDR3 reads CASSSVGVMADTQYF. The complete variable domain, with remaining parts taken from reference TRBV5-4 and TRBJ2-3, reads ETGVTQSPTHLIKTRGQQVTLRCSSQSGHNTVSWYQQALGQGPQFIFQYYREEENGRGNFPPRFSGLQFPNYSSELNVNALELDDSALYLCASSSVGVMADTQYFGPGTRLTVL.

The chain links TRBV7-9 to TRBJ1-2. Germline V CDR1 and CDR2: SEHNR, FQNEAQ (reference sequence). The CDR3 covers 11 residues. CDR3 loop: CASSSSLGYTF.

This chain uses TRBV19 with TRBJ1-2; the TCRdb call, TRBD1, lacks DNA for checking. The CDR3 extends over 15 amino acids. Germline loops: CDR1 LNHDA, CDR2 SQIVND (reference sequence). The chain's CDR3 is CASSIADRPYYGYTF.

The V call is TRBV5-1, the J call TRBJ2-1; the D call from TCRdb, TRBD2, cannot be confirmed without DNA. Germline lookup yields CDR1 SGHRS and CDR2 YFSETQ. This CDR3 has 18 amino acids. CDR3 in amino acids: CASSLSRLAGVIKNEQFF.

The rearrangement links TRBV7-2 to TRBJ1-2; TCRdb outputs TRBD1, but without DNA this stays unchecked. From germline, CDR1 is SGHTA and CDR2 FQGNSA. This CDR3 comprises 14 residues. This CDR3 is CASSRTNQGYGYTF.

The V gene is TRBV7-9, the J gene TRBJ1-2; checking the TCRdb D call of TRBD1 is not possible without DNA. This CDR3 has 13 amino acids. Germline V gene lookup returns CDR1 SEHNR and CDR2 FQNEAQ (reference sequence). This chain's CDR3 is CAAPTGQRGGYTF.

The gene calls are TRBV2 and TRBJ1-1. Germline assignment: CDR1 SNHLY and CDR2 FYNNEI. There are 12 residues in the CDR3. CDR3 protein: CASSGEVVEAFF.

The rearrangement uses TRBV7-6 and TRBJ2-7. The CDR3 is made up of 15 amino acids. Germline V gene sequence: CDR1 SGHVS, CDR2 FNYEAQ. CDR3 amino acids: CASSPDKLARYEQYF.

V usage is TRBV6-5 and J usage is TRBJ2-5; TCRdb indicates TRBD2, and absent DNA this call remains unverified. Germline-derived CDR1 and CDR2 are MNHEY and SVGAGI. The CDR3 length is 13 residues. CDR3 loop: CASRRTSRETQYF.

V usage is TRBV28 and J usage is TRBJ1-5; the TCRdb D gene call, TRBD1, has no DNA to confirm it. The CDR3 spans 15 residues. The germline V gene has CDR1 MDHEN and CDR2 SYDVKM. CDR3 region: CASSSWDSSNQPQHF.

This chain joins TRBV4-1 and TRBJ2-1; TCRdb lists TRBD2, though no DNA is available to test this call. From germline, CDR1 is MGHRA and CDR2 YSYEKL. The CDR3 sequence is 15 residues long. CDR3 in amino acids: CASSQAAGSYNEQFF.

The rearrangement uses TRBV6-1 and TRBJ2-5; as DNA is missing, the TRBD2 call by TCRdb cannot be tested. Germline values: CDR1 MNHNS, CDR2 SASEGT. The CDR3 is 14 amino acids. This CDR3 is CASRTIAGEETQYF.

The V call is TRBV5-1, the J call TRBJ2-5; the TCRdb D gene call, TRBD1, has no DNA to confirm it. The length of the CDR3 is 14 residues. Germline CDR1 is SGHRS and CDR2 is YFSETQ. The CDR3 reads CASSFDGIQETQYF.

V is TRBV7-2 and J is TRBJ1-3; the TCRdb D gene call, TRBD1, has no DNA to confirm it. The CDR3 contains 17 residues. In germline, CDR1 is SGHTA, CDR2 FQGNSA. CDR3 in amino acids: CASSLLTGYFGGNTIYF. Combining the CDR3 with reference TRBV7-2 and TRBJ1-3 gives the whole variable domain GAGVSQSPSNKVTEKGKDVELRCDPISGHTALYWYRQSLGQGLEFLIYFQGNSAPDKSGLPSDRFSAERTGGSVSTLTIQRTQQEDSAVYLCASSLLTGYFGGNTIYFGEGSWLTVV.

The chain uses TRBV20-1 and TRBJ2-3; TCRdb's D call of TRBD2 is untestable without DNA. The CDR3 contains 18 residues. Germline lookup yields CDR1 DFQATT and CDR2 SNEGSKA (reference sequence). The CDR3 reads CSARASTGLAGGPDTQYF.

This sequence joins TRBV5-6 and TRBJ2-3; TCRdb lists TRBD1, though no DNA is available to test this call. CDR1 and CDR2 (germline): SGHDT, YYEEEE. This CDR3 contains 15 residues. This CDR3 reads CAGSSQTPGTDTQYF.

The V and J genes are TRBV19 and TRBJ2-3. Germline loops: CDR1 LNHDA, CDR2 SQIVND (reference sequence). CDR3 length: 15 amino acids. The CDR3 is CASSPRSAVTDTQYF.

This rearrangement joins TRBV20-1 to TRBJ2-7; TCRdb's D call of TRBD2 is untestable without DNA. CDR1 is DFQATT and CDR2 is SNEGSKA in the germline V gene (reference sequence). The CDR3 loop spans 15 amino acids. CDR3 residues: CSARDSAGVEYEQYF.

V and J are TRBV3-1 and TRBJ1-6. The V gene's germline CDR1 is LGHDT and CDR2 YNNKEL (reference sequence). The CDR3 length is 16 residues. This CDR3 is CASRATPSSYNSPLHF.

This sequence joins TRBV27 and TRBJ1-1. The CDR3 is 13 residues long. Looked up from germline, CDR1 is MNHEY and CDR2 is SMNVEV (reference sequence). CDR3 sequence: CASSADRNTEAFF.